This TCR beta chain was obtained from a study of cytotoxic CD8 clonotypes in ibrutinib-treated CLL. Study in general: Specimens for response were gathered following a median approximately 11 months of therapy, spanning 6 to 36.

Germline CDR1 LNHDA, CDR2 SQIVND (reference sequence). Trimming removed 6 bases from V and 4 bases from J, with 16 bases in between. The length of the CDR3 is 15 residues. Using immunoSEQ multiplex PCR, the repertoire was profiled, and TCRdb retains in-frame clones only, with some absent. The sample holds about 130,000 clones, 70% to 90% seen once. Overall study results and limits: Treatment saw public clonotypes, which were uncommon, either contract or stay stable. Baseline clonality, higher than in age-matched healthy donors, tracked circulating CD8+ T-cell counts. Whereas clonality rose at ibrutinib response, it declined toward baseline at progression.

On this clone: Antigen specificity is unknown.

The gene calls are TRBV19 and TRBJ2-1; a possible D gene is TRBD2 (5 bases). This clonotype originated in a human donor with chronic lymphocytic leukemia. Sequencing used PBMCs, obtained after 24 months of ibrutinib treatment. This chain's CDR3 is CASSPRGSGYNEQFF. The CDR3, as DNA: TGTGCCAGTAGCCCCCGGGGATCGGGGTACAATGAGCAGTTCTTC.